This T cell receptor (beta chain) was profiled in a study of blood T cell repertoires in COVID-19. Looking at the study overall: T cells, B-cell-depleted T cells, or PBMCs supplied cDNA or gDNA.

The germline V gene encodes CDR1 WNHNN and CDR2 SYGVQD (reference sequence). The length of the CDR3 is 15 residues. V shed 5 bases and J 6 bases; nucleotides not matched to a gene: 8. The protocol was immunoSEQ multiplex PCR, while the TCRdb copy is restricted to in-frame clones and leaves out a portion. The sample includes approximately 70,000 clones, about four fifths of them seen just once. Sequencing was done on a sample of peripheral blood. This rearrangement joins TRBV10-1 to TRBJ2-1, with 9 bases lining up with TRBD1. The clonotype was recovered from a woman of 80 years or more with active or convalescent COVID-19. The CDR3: CASSNRDRVSNEQFF. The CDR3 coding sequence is TGCGCCAGCAGTAACCGGGACAGGGTCAGCAATGAGCAGTTCTTC.